The 14 T cell receptor beta chains below all came from one sample that was sequenced in a study of regulatory T cells in long-lasting Graves disease. As to time point: persistent/refractory GD, antithyroid drugs over 5 years with positive TRAb. PBMCs were the source of the RNA used for TCR sequencing. Assembly of TCR beta libraries relied on iRepertoire HTBI primers together with Arm-PCR of CDR3 regions. TCRdb reprocessed the multiplex PCR reads via MiXCR and lists one record per CDR3 protein. This table has hundreds of thousands of distinct CDR3 sequences, more than 20% appearing once. The source material was peripheral blood mononuclear cells (PBMCs), sampled when the disease was refractory, from a patient treated with antithyroid drugs. Receptors originate from a female donor with Graves disease.

Worth noting for this clonotype: Mismatch with germline at one junction end may stem from a read error. The rearrangement joins TRBV3-1 to TRBJ2-7, with a possible D match to TRBD2 (5 bases). The CDR3 runs to 15 residues. CDR1 LGHDT and CDR2 YNNKEL come from the germline V gene (reference sequence). The CDR3 region is CASNQDRPGYYEQYF. The CDR3 nucleotides read TGTGCCAGCAACCAAGATCGTCCGGGGTACTACGAGCAGTACTTC.

Notes on this clonotype: Germline is not matched at one junction end, which may reflect a read error. The DNA for the CDR3 is TGCGCCAGCAGCTTGGCCCGGGTGAACGCTGAAGCTTTCTTT. Its protein is CASSLARVNAEAFF. The gene calls are TRBV5-1 and TRBJ1-1; no clear D. Looked up from germline, CDR1 is SGHRS and CDR2 is YFSETQ. The CDR3 length is 14 residues.

The table lists this clonotype with many counts. The CDR3 sequence: CSAPGQGGTEAFF. CDR3 nucleotides: TGCAGTGCTCCGGGACAGGGTGGCACTGAAGCTTTCTTT. The rearrangement joins TRBV20-1 to TRBJ1-1; 9 bases are shared with TRBD1. The germline CDR1 and CDR2 sequences are DFQATT and SNEGSKA (reference sequence). The junction had 5 bases not matched to a gene; V was cut back by 5 bases and J by 4 bases. CDR3 size: 13 residues.

The chain recombines TRBV29-1 with TRBJ2-7; D gene uncertain. Germline V gene lookup returns CDR1 SQVTM and CDR2 ANQGSEA. The CDR3 extends over 13 amino acids. V dropped 7 bases and J dropped 4 bases, with 17 bases sitting between them. The CDR3 loop is CSATLESRYEQYF. CDR3 DNA sequence: TGCAGCGCCACCCTAGAGTCTAGGTACGAGCAGTACTTC.

At least ten counts were recorded for this clonotype. J is TRBJ2-7 and V is TRBV10-3; D is unresolved. The V gene's germline CDR1 is ENHRY and CDR2 SYGVKD. The CDR3 has 12 amino acids. The V and J ends lost 0 bases and 3 bases respectively, with 3 bases between them. The CDR3 coding sequence is TGTGCCATCAGTGAGTCCGGCTACGAGCAGTACTTC. This translates into CAISESGYEQYF.

The genes are TRBV6-5 and TRBJ2-2; TRBD2 agrees at 9 bases. Looked up from germline, CDR1 is MNHEY and CDR2 is SVGAGI. After removal of 0 bases from V and 6 bases from J, the junction contained 11 bases not matched to a gene. The CDR3 is made up of 18 amino acids. CDR3 DNA sequence: TGTGCCAGCAGTTACTCGGGAGGGGGTAGCGGGAGAGCCGGGGAGCTGTTTTTT. Its protein product is CASSYSGGGSGRAGELFF.

The chain joins TRBV10-3 to TRBJ2-7; no clear D. Per germline, CDR1 ENHRY and CDR2 SYGVKD. The ends were cut back, 8 bases at V and 0 bases at J, with 8 bases in the middle. CDR3 length equals 12 residues. The DNA for the CDR3 is TGTGCCATCGCCCCGAACTCCTACGAGCAGTACTTC. Translation: CAIAPNSYEQYF.

This clonotype came up a few times. V is TRBV5-1 and J is TRBJ2-7, with D uncertain. This CDR3 is 14 amino acids long. V lost 4 bases to trimming and J lost 0 bases, with 11 bases between them. Germline lookup yields CDR1 SGHRS and CDR2 YFSETQ. Written as DNA, the CDR3 is TGCGCCAGCAGCATACTCCCGAGCTCCTACGAGCAGTACTTC. Translating it yields CASSILPSSYEQYF. Variable domain in full (rest from reference TRBV5-1 and TRBJ2-7): KAGVTQTPRYLIKTRGQQVTLSCSPISGHRSVSWYQQTPGQGLQFLFEYFSETQRNKGNFPGRFSGRQFSNSRSEMNVSTLELGDSALYLCASSILPSSYEQYFGPGTRLTVT.

The CDR3 region is CATGFGVPGTGELFF. CDR3 nucleotide sequence: TGTGCCACCGGGTTTGGGGTCCCGGGCACCGGGGAGCTGTTTTTT. The gene calls are TRBV15 and TRBJ2-2; D call uncertain. There are 15 residues in the CDR3. V gave up 8 bases and J gave up 4 bases, with 17 bases separating them. The germline V gene encodes CDR1 LNHNV and CDR2 YYDKDF (reference sequence).

A word on this clonotype: A much larger clonotype is one base distant, so this may be a read error. The gene calls are TRBV19 and TRBJ1-1; maybe TRBD1 (6 bases). Germline V lookup: CDR1 LNHDA, CDR2 SQIVND (reference sequence). Trimming took off 5 bases at V and 11 bases at J, with 21 bases between the two ends. CDR3 length equals 14 residues. The CDR3 sequence is CASSGNDRLAFAFF. CDR3 nucleotides: TGTGCCAGTAGTGGGAATGACAGGCTCGCATTTGCTTTCTTT.

The chain combines TRBV6-1 with TRBJ2-5; TRBD1 is a possible D gene (6 bases). Looked up from germline, CDR1 is MNHNS and CDR2 is SASEGT. V gave up 4 bases and J gave up 2 bases, with 11 bases separating them. This CDR3 comprises 14 residues. Here the CDR3 reads CASSGGQLQETQYF. In nucleotides, the CDR3 is TGTGCCAGCAGTGGTGGACAGCTTCAAGAGACCCAGTACTTC.

In this sample, this clonotype turned up many times. This chain links TRBV10-3 with TRBJ2-5; TRBD2 aligns across 8 bases. Trimming removed 5 bases from V and 4 bases from J; junction bases left unmatched: 3. The CDR3 runs 13 residues. The germline CDR1 and CDR2 sequences are ENHRY and SYGVKD. DNA of the CDR3: TGTGCCATCAGTCGGGGGGGTCGAGAGACCCAGTACTTC. Its translation: CAISRGGRETQYF.

This clonotype was counted ten times or more. In DNA form, the CDR3 reads TGTGCCACCAGCACAGACTGGGAAGAGACCCAGTACTTC. It translates to CATSTDWEETQYF. The chain carries TRBV15 and TRBJ2-5; D remains ambiguous. Trimming took off 4 bases at V and 3 bases at J, with 9 bases between the two ends. CDR3 length: 13 amino acids. Germline CDR1 and CDR2: LNHNV and YYDKDF (reference sequence).

About this clonotype itself: Since a much larger clone is just one base distant, this may be a read error. The V gene is TRBV20-1, the J gene TRBJ1-1, with TRBD1 as a possible D gene (5 bases). Germline V CDR1 and CDR2: DFQATT, SNEGSKA (reference sequence). CDR3 length: 12 amino acids. The CDR3 DNA follows: TGCAGTGCTAGAGATGGGGGATTTGAAGCTTCCTTT. It specifies CSARDGGFEASF.